These T cell receptor beta chains were read from a single sample in a study of a mutant IDH1 vaccine in newly diagnosed glioma. Data came from immunoSEQ multiplex PCR; TCRdb stores just in-frame clones and leaves some out. The table includes 30,000 to 45,000 clones, about four fifths detected once. These receptors' antigens are unknown. This material consisted of peripheral blood mononuclear cells (PBMCs), taken from a glioma patient whose treatment included an IDH1 peptide vaccine. The receptors derive from a woman under 40 with glioma. Some clones in this sample may be carry-over from other donors' samples. Each CDR3 is given with its conserved first and last residue.

TRBV2,TRBJ2-2,CASSDDRGRFSGELFF
TRBV9,TRBJ1-2,CASSKQGNYGYTF
TRBV27,TRBJ1-2,CASSFGTAYGYTF
TRBV30,TRBJ1-3,CAWSPLAKSFSGNTIYF
TRBV30,TRBJ2-1,CAWSVAGVDDEQFF
TRBV18,TRBJ1-4,CASSPQPTNEKLFF
TRBV4-1,TRBJ1-4,CASSQAGTGGAGVEKLFF
TRBV7-8,TRBJ2-3,CASSDSGAGPDTQYF
TRBV6-6,TRBJ1-4,CASKGEPGATNEKLFF
TRBV27,TRBJ2-7,CASSLMDRSYEQYF
TRBV11-3,TRBJ1-1,CASGTGRNTEAFF
TRBV6-6,TRBJ1-1,CASSYSDMNTEAFF
TRBV12-5,TRBJ1-5,CASGYPGPTSNQPQHF
TRBV27,TRBJ2-6,CASRGDRATGANVLTF
TRBV4-1,TRBJ2-3,CASSEDRAGTQYF
TRBV6-5,TRBJ1-2,CASSSTKGQYPGGTF
TRBV5-4,TRBJ2-3,CASSQPSGPSTDTQYF
TRBV30,TRBJ2-1,CAWSGGTSGAYNEQFF
TRBV7-3,TRBJ2-1,CASSLTGGDRAHRGYEQFF
TRBV6-1,TRBJ2-2,CASSALHVNTGELFF
TRBV11-2,TRBJ1-1,CASSLTDNTEAFF
TRBV13,TRBJ2-7,CASSLGGQGRGYEQYF
TRBV2,TRBJ2-7,CASSGDRGSEQYF
TRBV7-9,TRBJ2-7,CASTGTGDRGDEQYF
TRBV6-6,TRBJ1-2,CASALGQVYGYTF
TRBV6-5,TRBJ2-7,CASSYSDESYEQYF
TRBV13,TRBJ2-6,CASSWAGANVLTF
TRBV7-2,TRBJ2-2,CASSRRISGELFF
TRBV28,TRBJ2-2,CASRENTGELFF
TRBV19,TRBJ2-1,CASSWGGLGYNEQFF
TRBV10-1,TRBJ2-6,CASSESGTGANVLTF
TRBV11-2,TRBJ1-4,CASSLEAAGVNEKLFF
TRBV29-1,TRBJ2-1,CSVDAQYNEQFF
TRBV7-8,TRBJ2-7,CASSPGTSGELYEQYF
TRBV4-1,TRBJ2-7,CAMTGKNFYEQYF
TRBV9,TRBJ1-1,CASSETLDTEAFF
TRBV7-8,TRBJ2-2,CASSLALTSANTGELFF
TRBV4-1,TRBJ2-4,CASSQLLAGGPGNIQYF
TRBV7-2,TRBJ1-1,CASSLDQGLNTEAFF
TRBV7-6,TRBJ2-2,CASSRLAGDDTGELFF
TRBV7-9,TRBJ1-1,CASSLSEAFF
TRBV5-8,TRBJ2-7,CASRCYPEQYF
TRBV6-5,TRBJ1-5,CASSSGGGNQPQHF
TRBV5-6,TRBJ2-7,CASSFDRPYEQYF
TRBV5-1,TRBJ1-1,CASSLRTGPANTEAFF
TRBV7-9,TRBJ1-4,CASSLPSGNEKLFF
TRBV4-1,TRBJ2-3,CASSQVRDSLTDTQYF
TRBV7-9,TRBJ2-7,CASSPPRTGSSEQYF
TRBV6-6,TRBJ1-5,CASTPDRVDQPQHF
TRBV6-6,TRBJ1-1,CASTRRKENTEAFF
TRBV5-4,TRBJ2-1,CASSLAGVAEQFF
TRBV28,TRBJ1-5,CASDRAQNQPQHF
TRBV7-7,TRBJ2-5,CASSLDTPGRETQYF